These 24 T cell receptor beta chains were sequenced from one sample in a study of blood T cell repertoires in COVID-19. Sequencing was performed with immunoSEQ multiplex PCR; in TCRdb, only in-frame clones are kept and a portion is missing. The sample carries fewer than 250,000 clones, 75% to 85% recorded once. What was sequenced was peripheral blood. The receptors were gathered from a woman aged 65 to 85 with acute or convalescent COVID-19.

The chain uses TRBV28 and TRBJ2-6, with 7 bases that match TRBD1. This CDR3 is built from 17 residues. CDR1 and CDR2 from the germline V gene are MDHEN and SYDVKM. Trimming at V came to 4 bases and at J to 0 bases, leaving 6 bases not matched to a gene. The CDR3 sequence is CASSSGTETSGANVLTF. The CDR3 DNA follows: TGTGCCAGCAGTTCAGGGACAGAGACCTCTGGGGCCAACGTCCTGACTTTC. The whole variable domain, filled in from reference TRBV28 and TRBJ2-6, reads DVKVTQSSRYLVKRTGEKVFLECVQDMDHENMFWYRQDPGLGLRLIYFSYDVKMKEKGDIPEGYSVSREKKERFSLILESASTNQTSMYLCASSSGTETSGANVLTFGAGSRLTVL.

The rearrangement uses TRBV7-2 and TRBJ1-1; a possible D gene is TRBD1 (5 bases). Deletions cut 3 bases from V and 0 bases from J, with 11 bases between. This CDR3 spans 15 amino acids. Germline V gene lookup returns CDR1 SGHTA and CDR2 FQGNSA. This CDR3 is CASSLSQGVNTEAFF. CDR3 nucleotides: TGTGCCAGCAGCTTGTCACAAGGGGTGAACACTGAAGCTTTCTTT.

The genes are TRBV7-2 and TRBJ2-4; TRBD1 might be the D (6 bases). With 5 bases removed from V and 1 base from J, the gap between germline ends came to 6 bases. This CDR3 comprises 13 residues. The V gene's germline CDR1 is SGHTA and CDR2 FQGNSA. CDR3 in DNA: TGTGCCAGCAGCGGACAGGCCAAAAACATTCAGTACTTC. Its protein is CASSGQAKNIQYF.

The rearrangement joins TRBV7-9 to TRBJ2-3; TRBD2 agrees at 7 bases. From germline, CDR1 is SEHNR and CDR2 FQNEAQ (reference sequence). The CDR3 covers 17 residues. V gave up 5 bases and J gave up 4 bases; unmatched junction bases: 15. The CDR3 reads CASSPPGGGGFSDTQYF. The CDR3 DNA reads TGTGCCAGCAGCCCCCCCGGTGGGGGGGGATTCTCAGATACGCAGTATTTT.

The chain has TRBV24-1 and TRBJ2-3; 12 bases map to TRBD2. Germline V gene lookup returns CDR1 KGHDR and CDR2 SFDVKD. V lost 12 bases to trimming and J lost 1 base; unmatched junction nucleotides: 7. The CDR3 is 15 amino acids. The CDR3 sequence: CAFLAGGRGTDTQYF. The CDR3 coding sequence is TGTGCCTTCCTAGCGGGGGGGCGGGGCACAGATACGCAGTATTTT.

This rearrangement joins TRBV7-9 to TRBJ1-3, with TRBD1 matching 9 bases. V lost 5 bases, J lost 4 bases, and 6 bases stayed unmatched. Germline V gene sequence: CDR1 SEHNR, CDR2 FQNEAQ (reference sequence). This CDR3 is 15 amino acids long. The CDR3 here is CASSQTGGQGNTIYF. The CDR3 bases are TGTGCCAGCAGCCAGACAGGGGGTCAAGGAAACACCATATATTTT.

The rearrangement joins TRBV10-1 to TRBJ1-1, with 7 bases that match TRBD1. V dropped 8 bases and J dropped 0; count of bases not matched to a gene: 3. The CDR3 extends over 13 amino acids. Per germline, CDR1 WNHNN and CDR2 SYGVQD (reference sequence). The DNA for the CDR3 is TGCGCCAGCCGGGACAGATTGAACACTGAAGCTTTCTTT. Amino acid sequence: CASRDRLNTEAFF.

This sequence joins TRBV25-1 and TRBJ1-1; maybe TRBD1 (5 bases). CDR3 size: 15 residues. Trimming removed 2 bases from V and 5 bases from J, with 15 bases in between. From germline, CDR1 is MGHDK and CDR2 SYGVNS. The chain's CDR3 is CASSEPGRGRTEAFF. Here the CDR3 DNA reads TGTGCCAGCAGTGAACCGGGACGGGGGAGGACTGAAGCTTTCTTT.

The chain joins TRBV6-5 to TRBJ2-7; TRBD1 matches at 11 bases. In germline, CDR1 is MNHEY, CDR2 SVGAGI. The CDR3 is 15 residues long. J lost 2 bases, V lost 4 bases, and 4 bases had no gene match. CDR3 sequence reads: CASSSPGQGAYEQYF. The CDR3 DNA sequence: TGTGCCAGCAGTTCCCCGGGACAGGGGGCCTACGAGCAGTACTTC.

The sample holds one count of this clone. The rearrangement links TRBV12-3 or TRBV12-4 to TRBJ2-1, with TRBD2 matching over 10 bases. The V gene end was trimmed by 6 bases and the J gene end by 8 bases; junction bases not matched to a gene: 4. CDR3 length: 13 amino acids. The CDR3 loop reads CASSGLAVDEQFF. CDR3 nucleotide sequence: TGTGCCAGCAGCGGACTAGCGGTCGATGAGCAGTTCTTC.

The gene calls are TRBV30 and TRBJ1-1; possible D gene TRBD1, 6 bases. The germline gives CDR1 GTSNPN, CDR2 SVGIG (reference sequence). The CDR3 loop spans 13 amino acids. V lost 4 bases, J lost 1 base, and 10 bases lay in between. Here the CDR3 reads CAWTKDRNTEAFF. CDR3 sequence (DNA): TGTGCCTGGACTAAGGACAGGAACACTGAAGCTTTCTTT.

This clone was recorded once. This chain links TRBV4-1 with TRBJ2-6; no clear D gene. The V gene lost 1 base and the J gene lost 1 base, with 5 bases spanning the gap. Germline V gene data show CDR1 as MGHRA and CDR2 as YSYEKL. The CDR3 has 15 residues. This CDR3 reads CASSQALSGANVLTF. In DNA, the CDR3 is TGCGCCAGCAGCCAAGCCTTGTCTGGGGCCAACGTCCTGACTTTC.

V gene TRBV28 combines with J gene TRBJ2-7; 7 nucleotides agree with TRBD2. V lost 8 bases, J lost 3 bases, and 7 bases stayed unmatched. This CDR3 has 13 amino acids. Germline V CDR1 and CDR2: MDHEN, SYDVKM. CDR3 in DNA: TGTGCCAGCCTGGAACCGGGAGGCTACGAGCAGTACTTC. Translated, it gives CASLEPGGYEQYF.

The J gene is TRBJ2-4, the V gene TRBV7-2, with TRBD2 matching over 13 bases. Germline V lookup: CDR1 SGHTA, CDR2 FQGNSA. J was trimmed by 2 bases and V by 5 bases; bases with no gene match: 6. The CDR3 extends over 17 amino acids. This CDR3 is CASSRLAGGWTKNIQYF. The DNA of the CDR3 is TGTGCCAGCAGCAGACTAGCGGGGGGCTGGACCAAAAACATTCAGTACTTC.

The rearrangement uses TRBV5-4 and TRBJ1-2, with unresolved D. V dropped 0 bases and J dropped 4 bases, with 19 bases sitting between them. This CDR3 spans 17 amino acids. Germline CDR1 is SGHNT and CDR2 is YYREEE (reference sequence). This chain's CDR3 is CASSLAKSGPISYGYTF. The CDR3 nucleotides are TGTGCCAGCAGCTTGGCCAAGTCTGGGCCCATTTCCTATGGCTACACCTTC.

A few counts support this clone. This same CDR3 is encoded by further DNA sequences in the sample. The chain recombines TRBV6-5 with TRBJ1-1; D remains unclear. The CDR3 totals 14 residues. Germline V gene sequence: CDR1 MNHEY, CDR2 SVGAGI. Trimming left V 2 bases short and J 1 base short, with 8 bases between. In nucleotides, the CDR3 is TGTGCCAGCAGTTACCCGGGGAGGAACACTGAAGCTTTCTTT. Translating gives CASSYPGRNTEAFF.

The chain joins TRBV3-1 (or the pseudogene TRBV3-2) to TRBJ1-3; 8 bases line up with TRBD1. Germline trimming cut 4 bases from V and 3 bases from J; bases unmatched to any gene: 8. CDR3 length equals 16 residues. Germline-derived CDR1 and CDR2 are LGHDT and YNNKEL (reference sequence). In nucleotides, the CDR3 is TGTGCCAGCAGCCGATCACAGGGGGTAGGTGGAAACACCATATATTTT. Its protein product is CASSRSQGVGGNTIYF.

V usage is TRBV6-5 and J usage is TRBJ1-5; D may be TRBD1 (5 bases). The germline CDR1 and CDR2 sequences are MNHEY and SVGAGI. This CDR3 has 16 amino acids. The V gene lost 4 bases and the J gene lost 0 bases, with 13 bases spanning the gap. Written as DNA, the CDR3 is TGTGCCAGCAGTTGGGGGGGGGTCGATAGCAATCAGCCCCAGCATTTT. This codes for CASSWGGVDSNQPQHF.

The chain is built from TRBV15 and TRBJ2-7, with D possibly being TRBD1 (5 bases). CDR1 is LNHNV and CDR2 is YYDKDF in the germline V gene (reference sequence). The CDR3 sequence is 12 residues long. V lost 0 bases, J lost 5 bases, and 5 bases lay in between. CDR3: CATSREGDEQYF. In DNA form, the CDR3 reads TGTGCCACCAGCAGAGAAGGGGACGAGCAGTACTTC.

The genes are TRBV6-5 and TRBJ1-4, with 8 bases matching TRBD1. Germline loops: CDR1 MNHEY, CDR2 SVGAGI. The length of the CDR3 is 15 residues. Trimming removed 3 bases from V and 5 bases from J; junction bases left unmatched: 5. The CDR3 nucleotides read TGTGCCAGCAGTTATTCAGGGGGCCGAAATGAAAAACTGTTTTTT. Amino acids: CASSYSGGRNEKLFF.

The CDR3 DNA is TGTGCCAGCTCACCGACCGGGGGACAGACTTACAATGAGCAGTTCTTC. This sequence encodes CASSPTGGQTYNEQFF. The chain recombines TRBV18 with TRBJ2-1; D possibly corresponds to TRBD1 (7 bases). Trimming stripped 3 bases from V and 4 bases from J, with 16 bases between. CDR1 is KGHSH and CDR2 is LQKENI in the germline V gene. The CDR3 loop spans 16 amino acids.

The rearrangement joins TRBV29-1 to TRBJ2-2; D possibly corresponds to TRBD1 (6 bases). V lost 7 bases to trimming and J lost 5 bases, with 14 bases between them. The germline gives CDR1 SQVTM, CDR2 ANQGSEA. The length of the CDR3 is 13 residues. The CDR3 DNA is TGCAGCGCTACCGGGACACGTACCGGGGAGCTGTTTTTT. Its translation: CSATGTRTGELFF.

The gene calls are TRBV20-1 and TRBJ1-2; D remains unclear. Per the germline V gene, CDR1 is DFQATT and CDR2 is SNEGSKA (reference sequence). The CDR3 has 11 amino acids. CDR3 sequence: CSQPRQYGYTF. The CDR3 nucleotides read TGCAGCCAACCTAGGCAGTATGGCTACACCTTC.

The chain couples TRBV3-1 (or the pseudogene TRBV3-2) to TRBJ1-1, with D perhaps matching TRBD1 (6 bases). Trimming pared 1 base from V and 8 bases from J, leaving 11 bases between. Germline-derived CDR1 and CDR2 are LGHDT and YNNKEL (reference sequence). The CDR3 is made up of 13 amino acids. The CDR3 sequence is CASSQVAGEEAFF. As DNA, the CDR3 is TGTGCCAGCAGCCAAGTGGCAGGGGAGGAAGCTTTCTTT.